This entry lists 21 T cell receptor beta chains sequenced from one sample in a study of blood T cells in healthy people across ages. A sample-barcoded 5' primer and a J-beta primer mix were used in a second PCR of about 7 to 12 cycles. MiXCR, run by TCRdb on the 5' RACE reads, gives a single entry per CDR3 protein. The top ten clones hold around 16% of a sample with 850,000 or so distinct CDR3 sequences, about 28% of them seen once. The sample was blood. These receptors originate from a woman of 80 years or more in good health.

This clonotype was detected many times. V and J are TRBV7-2 and TRBJ2-7, with 7 bases aligning to TRBD1. The CDR3 has 14 amino acids. The germline gives CDR1 SGHTA, CDR2 FQGNSA. Germline trimming cut 5 bases from V and 0 bases from J; bases unmatched to any gene: 4. This CDR3 reads CASSPDRYSYEQYF. For the CDR3, the DNA is TGTGCCAGCAGCCCGGACAGGTACTCCTACGAGCAGTACTTC.

This clonotype was detected many times. V and J are TRBV7-9 and TRBJ2-3; possibly TRBD1 for D (6 bases). Germline V gene data show CDR1 as SEHNR and CDR2 as FQNEAQ (reference sequence). The CDR3 has 15 residues. The germline V and J ends were trimmed by 2 bases and 2 bases, with 11 bases remaining between them. The CDR3 protein is CASSLSGVPTDTQYF. The CDR3 DNA reads as TGTGCCAGCAGCTTATCAGGGGTCCCCACAGATACGCAGTATTTT.

DNA for the CDR3: TGTGCCAGCAGTTATACGGTTAGCGGGGGCCTGGACAATGAGCAGTTCTTC. It yields the protein CASSYTVSGGLDNEQFF. The V call is TRBV6-2 or TRBV6-3, the J call TRBJ2-1; 9 nucleotides align to TRBD2. After removal of 3 bases from V and 5 bases from J, the junction contained 11 bases not matched to a gene. The CDR3 contains 17 residues. Germline CDR1 MNHEY, CDR2 SVGEGT.

The gene calls are TRBV3-1 and TRBJ2-7, with D hard to call. CDR3 length equals 11 residues. Germline V gene data show CDR1 as LGHDT and CDR2 as YNNKEL (reference sequence). Trimming took off 1 base at V and 7 bases at J, with 5 bases between the two ends. CDR3 nucleotides: TGTGCCAGCAGCCAAGTGAATGAGCAGTACTTC. Translating gives CASSQVNEQYF.

This clonotype was counted only a few times. This may come from a read error, since a much larger clone is one base off. The chain carries TRBV20-1 and TRBJ2-3, with a weak D call TRBD2 (7 bases). This CDR3 is built from 13 residues. V lost 2 bases and J lost 4, with 10 bases in between. Germline V gene lookup returns CDR1 DFQATT and CDR2 SNEGSKA (reference sequence). The CDR3 coding sequence is TGCAGTGCTAGATCGGGGGGCGCAGATACGCAGTATTTT. This codes for CSARSGGADTQYF.

This chain uses TRBV4-1 with TRBJ1-5; D remains ambiguous. Trimming cost V 4 bases and J 3 bases, with 13 bases left between them. The CDR3 length is 15 residues. Germline CDR1 reads MGHRA; CDR2 reads YSYEKL. The CDR3 reads CASSPGGPANQPQHF. CDR3 nucleotides: TGCGCCAGCAGCCCGGGAGGGCCGGCCAATCAGCCCCAGCATTTT.

Comment on this clonotype: No conserved phenylalanine or tryptophan is present at the end of the CDR3, so a read error is the likely explanation. V is TRBV25-1 and J is TRBJ1-2; 8 bases map to TRBD1. V was pared by 4 bases and J by 7 bases, with 8 bases of the junction left unmatched. The length of the CDR3 is 14 residues. Germline V gives CDR1 MGHDK, CDR2 SYGVNS. Here the CDR3 reads CASSAHAGGFGYTV. The CDR3 region has the DNA TGTGCCAGCAGTGCCCACGCAGGGGGCTTTGGCTACACCGTC.

Note on this clonotype: A much larger clone lies one base from this, so it may be a read error. The chain combines TRBV3-1 with TRBJ2-5, with D hard to call. Matching the DNA end better, TRBJ2-7 makes the J call doubtful. CDR3 length equals 11 residues. CDR1 is LGHDT and CDR2 is YNNKEL in the germline V gene (reference sequence). CDR3 loop: CAGSQANEQYF. The DNA for the CDR3 is TGTGCCGGCAGCCAAGCTAACGAGCAGTACTTC.

This clonotype was observed a handful of times. A much larger clone sits a single nucleotide away, making a read error possible. The chain links TRBV7-2 to TRBJ1-5; D is unclear. CDR1 SGHTA and CDR2 FQGNSA come from the germline V gene. This CDR3 contains 15 residues. V lost 5 bases and J lost 2, with 13 bases in between. CDR3 sequence: CASSPQAIGNQPQHF. CDR3 DNA: TGTGCCAGCAGCCCTCAGGCGATTGGCAATCAGCCCCAGCATTTT.

This clonotype was seen a few times. V is TRBV7-8 and J is TRBJ1-3; perhaps TRBD1 as D (6 bases). Trimming removed 2 bases from V and 3 bases from J, with 17 bases in between. CDR1 SGHVS and CDR2 FQNEAQ come from the germline V gene. This CDR3 spans 17 amino acids. The CDR3 DNA sequence: TGTGCCAGCAGCTTAAATGCGCAGGGGCGAAGTGGAAACACCATATATTTT. Translated: CASSLNAQGRSGNTIYF. The full variable domain, rest sourced from reference TRBV7-8 and TRBJ1-3, is GAGVSQSPRYKVAKRGQDVALRCDPISGHVSLFWYQQALGQGPEFLTYFQNEAQLDKSGLPSDRFFAERPEGSVSTLKIQRTQQEDSAVYLCASSLNAQGRSGNTIYFGEGSWLTVV.

This clonotype was picked up many times. This sequence may be a read error, since a much larger clone differs from it by one base. V is TRBV29-1 and J is TRBJ2-1; TRBD2 agrees at 7 bases. With the DNA end fitting TRBJ2-7 better, the J assignment may be wrong. CDR1 SQVTM and CDR2 ANQGSEA come from the germline V gene. The CDR3 totals 15 residues. In DNA form, the CDR3 reads TGCAGCGTTGCGGCTGGGGGGGTTTCCTACAATGAGCAGTACTTC. Its protein product is CSVAAGGVSYNEQYF.

As regards this clonotype: At one end the junction does not follow the germline gene, possibly because of a read error. V usage is TRBV7-2 and J usage is TRBJ2-6, with 10 nucleotides matching TRBD1. The CDR3 is 16 residues long. Germline lookup yields CDR1 SGHTA and CDR2 FQGNSA. In DNA form, the CDR3 reads TGTGCCAGCAGTCCGGGACAGGGGTCGGGGGCCAACGTCCGGACTTTC. It encodes CASSPGQGSGANVRTF.

For this clonotype: Possible read error: a much larger clone is one base away. CDR3 sequence: CASSQDGRVGTGTQYF. The DNA of the CDR3 is TGTGCCAGCAGCCAAGATGGCAGGGTTGGGACAGGTACGCAGTATTTT. The J gene is TRBJ2-3, the V gene TRBV3-1; 8 bases match TRBD1. Germline V gene data show CDR1 as LGHDT and CDR2 as YNNKEL (reference sequence). The CDR3 is 16 amino acids.

This clonotype was seen many times. V gene TRBV12-3 or TRBV12-4 combines with J gene TRBJ1-1; D gene uncertain. There are 13 residues in the CDR3. Trimming pared 1 base from V and 3 bases from J, leaving 6 bases between. As DNA, the CDR3 is TGTGCCAGCAGTTTAGACGGCGACACTGAAGCTTTCTTT. Residues: CASSLDGDTEAFF.

To note about this clonotype: Since a much larger clone is just one base distant, this may be a read error. The chain has TRBV7-2 and TRBJ2-2, with a weak D call TRBD2 (5 bases). CDR3 size: 13 residues. Germline CDR1 is SGHTA and CDR2 is FQGNSA. For the CDR3, the DNA is TGTGCCAGCAGCTTAGCGAACACCGGGGAGATGTTTTTT. Its translation: CASSLANTGEMFF.

The sample holds a few counts of this clonotype. The V call is TRBV6-1, the J call TRBJ1-2; TRBD1 is a possible D gene (5 bases). This CDR3 has 13 residues. Per germline, CDR1 MNHNS and CDR2 SASEGT. Trimming pared 6 bases from V and 4 bases from J, leaving 12 bases between. CDR3 amino acids: CASRPGTSYGYTF. CDR3 nucleotides: TGTGCCAGCAGGCCCGGGACGTCCTATGGCTACACCTTC.

This clonotype was detected only a few times. The chain joins TRBV19 to TRBJ1-5; D gene unclear. Germline CDR1 and CDR2: LNHDA and SQIVND (reference sequence). The CDR3 spans 13 residues. V was trimmed by 3 bases and J by 4 bases, leaving 7 bases between them. The CDR3 spells CASSMTGNQPQHF. The DNA of the CDR3 is TGTGCCAGTAGTATGACCGGGAATCAGCCCCAGCATTTT.

This clonotype was recorded only once. The chain employs TRBV7-2 and TRBJ2-7; weak D call: TRBD2 (5 bases). The J call may not be correct, given that the DNA end is closer to TRBJ2-5. Germline V CDR1 and CDR2: SGHTA, FQGNSA. The CDR3 extends over 15 amino acids. CDR3 DNA sequence: TGTGCCAGCAGCTATCGAAGCCTAGCTCGGGAGACCCAGTACTTC. The encoded protein is CASSYRSLARETQYF.

Ten or more counts support this clonotype. The V and J genes are TRBV7-2 and TRBJ2-2; the match to TRBD1 covers 7 bases. This CDR3 has 15 amino acids. V trimming: 5 bases; J trimming: 4 bases; junction bases outside the gene matches: 7. Germline assignment: CDR1 SGHTA and CDR2 FQGNSA. The CDR3 region is CASSRQGFATGELFF. The CDR3 nucleotides are TGTGCCAGCAGCCGACAGGGTTTTGCCACCGGGGAGCTGTTTTTT. The whole variable domain, filled in from reference TRBV7-2 and TRBJ2-2, reads GAGVSQSPSNKVTEKGKDVELRCDPISGHTALYWYRQSLGQGLEFLIYFQGNSAPDKSGLPSDRFSAERTGGSVSTLTIQRTQQEDSAVYLCASSRQGFATGELFFGEGSRLTVL.

This clonotype was seen ten or more times. The chain has TRBV20-1 and TRBJ2-5; TRBD1 might be the D (6 bases). The germline V gene encodes CDR1 DFQATT and CDR2 SNEGSKA (reference sequence). CDR3 length equals 14 residues. Trimming shortened V by 3 bases and J by 0 bases, and 11 bases separated the two germline ends. CDR3 sequence reads: CSASRGQYQETQYF. The CDR3, as DNA: TGCAGTGCTAGCAGGGGCCAGTACCAAGAGACCCAGTACTTC.

The chain links TRBV5-1 to TRBJ2-2; D unresolved. The CDR3 is 16 residues long. V was shortened by 3 bases and J by 1 base, with 13 bases between the two germline ends. CDR1 SGHRS and CDR2 YFSETQ come from the germline V gene. In nucleotides, the CDR3 is TGCGCCAGCAGCTCGAGATCGATACTGAACACCGGGGAGCTGTTTTTT. Translating gives CASSSRSILNTGELFF.